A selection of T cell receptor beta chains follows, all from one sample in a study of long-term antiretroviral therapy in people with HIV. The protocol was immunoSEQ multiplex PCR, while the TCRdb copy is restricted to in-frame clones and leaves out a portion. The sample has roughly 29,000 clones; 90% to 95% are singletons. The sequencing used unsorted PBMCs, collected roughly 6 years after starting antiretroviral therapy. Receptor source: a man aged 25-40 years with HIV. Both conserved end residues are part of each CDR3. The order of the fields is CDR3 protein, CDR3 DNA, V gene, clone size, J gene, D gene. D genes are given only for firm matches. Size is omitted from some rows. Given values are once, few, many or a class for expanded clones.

CDR3: CATYLTGTGELFF; DNA: TGTGCCACCTACCTGACGGGCACCGGGGAGCTGTTTTTT; V: TRBV6-5; size: .; J: TRBJ2-2; D: .
CDR3: CASSTVTLEAFF; DNA: TGTGCCAGCAGCACGGTGACCCTTGAAGCTTTCTTT; V: TRBV5-6; size: .; J: TRBJ1-1; D: .
CDR3: CASSLGEVSGANVLTF; DNA: TGTGCCAGCAGCCTGGGGGAGGTTTCTGGGGCCAACGTCCTGACTTTC; V: TRBV4-2; size: .; J: TRBJ2-6; D: .
CDR3: CASSPTGGYYGYTF; DNA: TGTGCCAGCAGCCCCACAGGGGGCTACTATGGCTACACCTTC; V: TRBV7-2; size: .; J: TRBJ1-2; D: TRBD1
CDR3: CASSLDVAGQASSPLHF; DNA: TGTGCCAGCAGCTTAGACGTGGCAGGACAAGCCAGTTCACCCCTCCACTTT; V: TRBV7-9; size: .; J: TRBJ1-6; D: .
CDR3: CAWGRDRPYGYTF; DNA: TGTGCCTGGGGCCGAGACAGGCCCTATGGCTACACCTTC; V: TRBV30; size: .; J: TRBJ1-2; D: .
CDR3: CASSFNLLGRDEQFF; DNA: TGTGCCAGCAGTTTTAACCTCCTCGGGAGGGATGAGCAGTTCTTC; V: TRBV6-5; size: .; J: TRBJ2-1; D: TRBD2
CDR3: CASSLAGPDSDTQYF; DNA: TGTGCCAGTAGTTTGGCGGGGCCGGATTCAGATACGCAGTATTTT; V: TRBV19; size: .; J: TRBJ2-3; D: .
CDR3: CASSIGQLAQAFF; DNA: TGTGCCAGCAGCATCGGACAGTTAGCTCAAGCTTTCTTT; V: TRBV11-2; size: .; J: TRBJ1-1; D: .
CDR3: CASSLSQGKQPQHF; DNA: TGTGCCAGCAGTTTATCTCAGGGGAAGCAGCCCCAGCATTTT; V: TRBV28; size: .; J: TRBJ1-5; D: .
CDR3: CASSYGQGGGYTF; DNA: TGTGCCAGCAGTTACGGCCAGGGGGGAGGCTACACCTTC; V: TRBV6-5; size: .; J: TRBJ1-2; D: TRBD1
CDR3: CASSLGTEGMDF; DNA: TGTGCCAGCAGTTTGGGGACCGAGGGGATGGACTTC; V: TRBV28; size: .; J: TRBJ2-7; D: .
CDR3: CASSLPGTYEQYF; DNA: TGTGCCAGCAGCTTACCGGGCACCTACGAGCAGTACTTC; V: TRBV7-3; size: .; J: TRBJ2-7; D: .
CDR3: CASSLDGGFYTF; DNA: TGCGCCAGCAGCTTGGACGGGGGGTTCTACACCTTC; V: TRBV5-1; size: .; J: TRBJ1-2; D: .
CDR3: CASSPRQGSLAWMNTEAFF; DNA: TGTGCTAGCAGCCCCAGACAGGGGTCGTTAGCATGGATGAACACTGAAGCTTTCTTT; V: TRBV7-7; size: .; J: TRBJ1-1; D: TRBD1
CDR3: CASIIPGSSTDTQYF; DNA: TGTGCCAGCATCATCCCAGGGTCTAGCACAGATACGCAGTATTTT; V: TRBV5-8; size: .; J: TRBJ2-3; D: .
CDR3: CASSQGTGGSYEQYF; DNA: TGCGCCAGCAGCCAGGGGACAGGAGGTTCCTACGAGCAGTACTTC; V: TRBV4-1; size: .; J: TRBJ2-7; D: TRBD1
CDR3: CASSYSYTGNYGYTF; DNA: TGTGCCAGCAGTTACTCTTATACAGGGAACTATGGCTACACCTTC; V: TRBV6-5; size: once; J: TRBJ1-2; D: .
CDR3: CAWNVLRGYLGGYTF; DNA: TGTGCCTGGAATGTTCTACGGGGCTATTTGGGGGGCTACACCTTC; V: TRBV30; size: .; J: TRBJ1-2; D: .
CDR3: CASSSSGGVRDTQYF; DNA: TGTGCCAGCAGCTCCAGCGGGGGGGTGAGAGATACGCAGTATTTT; V: TRBV9; size: .; J: TRBJ2-3; D: TRBD2
CDR3: CASSTGDSTDTQYF; DNA: TGCGCCAGCAGCACCGGGGATAGCACAGATACGCAGTATTTT; V: TRBV5-1; size: .; J: TRBJ2-3; D: .
CDR3: CASTEGDSYEQYF; DNA: TGCGCCAGCACGGAAGGAGATTCCTACGAGCAGTACTTC; V: TRBV5-1; size: .; J: TRBJ2-7; D: .
CDR3: CASSDTRERDTGELFF; DNA: TGTGCCAGCAGTGACACGCGGGAAAGGGACACCGGGGAGCTGTTTTTT; V: TRBV6-4; size: .; J: TRBJ2-2; D: .
CDR3: CASSPQGGGGRDTQYF; DNA: TGTGCCAGCTCACCTCAGGGTGGGGGAGGAAGAGATACGCAGTATTTT; V: TRBV18; size: .; J: TRBJ2-3; D: .
CDR3: CAITSSGEPDTQYF; DNA: TGTGCCATCACTTCCAGCGGGGAGCCAGATACGCAGTATTTT; V: TRBV10-3; size: .; J: TRBJ2-3; D: TRBD2
CDR3: CASSLGPAGGEETQYF; DNA: TGTGCCAGCAGCTTAGGTCCGGCTGGGGGGGAAGAGACCCAGTACTTC; V: TRBV7-8; size: .; J: TRBJ2-5; D: TRBD2
CDR3: CASSQGSAGTGGRSGAYEQYF; DNA: TGCGCCAGCAGCCAAGGATCAGCCGGGACAGGGGGTCGGTCTGGGGCCTACGAGCAGTACTTC; V: TRBV4-3; size: once; J: TRBJ2-7; D: TRBD1
CDR3: CASSLAGPAGGRNSPLHF; DNA: TGCGCCAGCAGCTTGGCCGGGCCAGCAGGGGGCCGAAATTCACCCCTCCACTTT; V: TRBV5-1; size: .; J: TRBJ1-6; D: TRBD1
CDR3: CASSLGDRAVEQYF; DNA: TGTGCCAGCAGCTTAGGGGACAGGGCCGTCGAGCAGTACTTC; V: TRBV7-9; size: .; J: TRBJ2-7; D: TRBD1
CDR3: CASSERDDNEQFF; DNA: TGTGCCAGCAGTGAAAGAGACGACAATGAGCAGTTCTTC; V: TRBV6-4; size: .; J: TRBJ2-1; D: .
CDR3: CATSRGDRTGGFF; DNA: TGTGCCACCAGCAGAGGGGATAGAACAGGGGGCTTCTTT; V: TRBV15; size: .; J: TRBJ1-1; D: TRBD1
CDR3: CASSLRQDYGYTF; DNA: TGTGCCAGCAGCTTAAGGCAGGACTATGGCTACACCTTC; V: TRBV7-9; size: .; J: TRBJ1-2; D: .
CDR3: CASSIRGGVISQPQHF; DNA: TGTGCCAGCAGCATCAGGGGCGGGGTGATCAGCCAGCCCCAGCATTTT; V: TRBV27; size: .; J: TRBJ1-5; D: .
CDR3: CASSVDVGGGATDTQYF; DNA: TGTGCCAGCAGCGTAGACGTCGGGGGGGGAGCCACAGATACGCAGTATTTT; V: TRBV9; size: .; J: TRBJ2-3; D: TRBD2
CDR3: CASSLPGSSAGGSSYNEQFF; DNA: TGTGCCAGTAGTCTCCCCGGGTCGTCAGCGGGAGGGAGCTCCTACAATGAGCAGTTCTTC; V: TRBV19; size: .; J: TRBJ2-1; D: TRBD2
CDR3: CASAQVGRATNEQFF; DNA: TGCGCCAGCGCCCAGGTAGGGAGGGCCACCAATGAGCAGTTCTTC; V: TRBV4-3; size: .; J: TRBJ2-1; D: TRBD2
CDR3: CASSKGISGYTF; DNA: TGTGCCAGTAGTAAGGGGATTAGTGGCTACACCTTC; V: TRBV19; size: .; J: TRBJ1-2; D: .
CDR3: CSATVGTEQFF; DNA: TGCAGTGCTACCGTGGGGACCGAGCAGTTCTTC; V: TRBV20-1; size: .; J: TRBJ2-1; D: .
CDR3: CASSRGGGRGSTEAFF; DNA: TGTGCCAGCAGCAGAGGGGGGGGCCGGGGGAGCACTGAAGCTTTCTTT; V: TRBV9; size: .; J: TRBJ1-1; D: .
CDR3: CASSLVGSYEQYF; DNA: TGTGCCAGCAGCTTGGTAGGCAGCTACGAGCAGTACTTC; V: TRBV5-4; size: .; J: TRBJ2-7; D: .